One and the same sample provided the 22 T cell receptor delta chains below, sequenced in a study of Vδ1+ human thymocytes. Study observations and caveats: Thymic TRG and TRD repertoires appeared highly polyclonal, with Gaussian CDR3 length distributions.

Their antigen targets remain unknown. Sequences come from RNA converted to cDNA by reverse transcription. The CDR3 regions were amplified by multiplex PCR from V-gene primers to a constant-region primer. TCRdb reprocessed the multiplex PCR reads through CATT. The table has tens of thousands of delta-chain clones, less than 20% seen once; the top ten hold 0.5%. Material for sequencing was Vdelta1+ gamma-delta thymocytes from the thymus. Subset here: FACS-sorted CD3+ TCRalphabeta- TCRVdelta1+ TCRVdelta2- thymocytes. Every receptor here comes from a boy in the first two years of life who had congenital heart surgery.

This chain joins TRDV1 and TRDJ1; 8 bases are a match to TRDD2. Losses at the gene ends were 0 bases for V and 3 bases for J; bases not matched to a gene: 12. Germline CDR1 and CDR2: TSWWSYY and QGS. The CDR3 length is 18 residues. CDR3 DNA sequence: TGTGCTCTTGGGGAACTCTTCCTACCTACCTACTCTCCCGATAAACTCATCTTT. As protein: CALGELFLPTYSPDKLIF.

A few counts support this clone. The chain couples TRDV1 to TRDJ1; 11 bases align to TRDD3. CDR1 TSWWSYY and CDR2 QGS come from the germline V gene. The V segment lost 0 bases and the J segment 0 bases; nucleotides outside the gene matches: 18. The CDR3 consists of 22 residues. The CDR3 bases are TGTGCTCTTGGGGAACTCCGCTCGGGGGACTTACTGGGGGATAGATACACCGATAAACTCATCTTT. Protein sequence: CALGELRSGDLLGDRYTDKLIF.

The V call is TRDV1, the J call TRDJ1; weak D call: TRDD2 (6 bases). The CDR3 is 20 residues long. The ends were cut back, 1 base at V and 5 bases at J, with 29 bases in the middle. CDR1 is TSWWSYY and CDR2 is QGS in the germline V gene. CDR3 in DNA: TGTGCTCTTGGGGAACCGAAGGCCTTCCGGATAGGGGCCTATTTAGATAAACTCATCTTT. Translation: CALGEPKAFRIGAYLDKLIF.

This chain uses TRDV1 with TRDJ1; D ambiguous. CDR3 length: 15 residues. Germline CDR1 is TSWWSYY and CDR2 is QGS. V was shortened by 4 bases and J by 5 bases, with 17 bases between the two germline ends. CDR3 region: CALGGSTQGYDKLIF. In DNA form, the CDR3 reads TGTGCTCTTGGGGGGAGCACTCAGGGGTATGATAAACTCATCTTT.

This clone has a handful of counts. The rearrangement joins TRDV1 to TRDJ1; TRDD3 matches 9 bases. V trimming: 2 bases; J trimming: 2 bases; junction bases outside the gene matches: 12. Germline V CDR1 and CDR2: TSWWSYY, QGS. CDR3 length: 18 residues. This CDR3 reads CALGETAGGYPWTDKLIF. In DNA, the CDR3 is TGTGCTCTTGGGGAAACGGCCGGGGGATACCCATGGACCGATAAACTCATCTTT.

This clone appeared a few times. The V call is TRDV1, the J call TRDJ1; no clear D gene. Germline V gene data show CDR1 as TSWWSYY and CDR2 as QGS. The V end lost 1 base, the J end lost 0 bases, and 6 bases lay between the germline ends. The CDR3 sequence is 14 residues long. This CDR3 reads CALGEPQNTDKLIF. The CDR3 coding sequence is TGTGCTCTTGGGGAACCACAGAACACCGATAAACTCATCTTT.

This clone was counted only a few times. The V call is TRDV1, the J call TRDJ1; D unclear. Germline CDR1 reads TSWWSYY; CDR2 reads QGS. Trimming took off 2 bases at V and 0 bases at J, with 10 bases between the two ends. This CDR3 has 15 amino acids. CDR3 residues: CALGEAWPHTDKLIF. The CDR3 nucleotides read TGTGCTCTTGGGGAAGCATGGCCCCACACCGATAAACTCATCTTT.

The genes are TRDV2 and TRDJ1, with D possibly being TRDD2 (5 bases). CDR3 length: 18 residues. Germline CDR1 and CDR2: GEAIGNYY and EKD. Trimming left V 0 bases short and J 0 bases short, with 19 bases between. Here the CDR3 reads CACDTFFSLRSDTDKLIF. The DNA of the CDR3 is TGTGCCTGTGACACCTTTTTTTCCCTACGCTCGGACACCGATAAACTCATCTTT.

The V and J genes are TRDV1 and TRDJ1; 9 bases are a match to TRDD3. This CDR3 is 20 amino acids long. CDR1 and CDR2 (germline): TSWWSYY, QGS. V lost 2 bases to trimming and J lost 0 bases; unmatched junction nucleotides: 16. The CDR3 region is CALGEACGQSWGIDTDKLIF. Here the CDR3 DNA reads TGTGCTCTTGGGGAAGCTTGCGGGCAGTCCTGGGGGATCGACACCGATAAACTCATCTTT.

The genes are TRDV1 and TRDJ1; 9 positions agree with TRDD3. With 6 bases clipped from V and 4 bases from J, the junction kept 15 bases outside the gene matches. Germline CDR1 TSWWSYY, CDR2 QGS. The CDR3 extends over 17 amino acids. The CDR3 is CALGSYASWGMNDKLIF. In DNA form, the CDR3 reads TGTGCTCTTGGTTCTTATGCGTCCTGGGGGATGAACGATAAACTCATCTTT.

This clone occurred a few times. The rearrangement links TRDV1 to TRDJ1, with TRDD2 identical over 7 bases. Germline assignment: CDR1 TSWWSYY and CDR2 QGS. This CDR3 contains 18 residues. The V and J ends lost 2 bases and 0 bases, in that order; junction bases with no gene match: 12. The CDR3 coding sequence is TGTGCTCTTGGGGAAGGCCTTCCTCCCACCCGGTACACCGATAAACTCATCTTT. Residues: CALGEGLPPTRYTDKLIF.

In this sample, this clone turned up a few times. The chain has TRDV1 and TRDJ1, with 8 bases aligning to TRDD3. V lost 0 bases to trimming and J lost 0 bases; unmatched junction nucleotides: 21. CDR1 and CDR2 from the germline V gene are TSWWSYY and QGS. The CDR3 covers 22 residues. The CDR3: CALGELGHAWGTVQKYTDKLIF. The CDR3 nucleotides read TGTGCTCTTGGGGAACTAGGTCATGCCTGGGGGACAGTCCAAAAATACACCGATAAACTCATCTTT.

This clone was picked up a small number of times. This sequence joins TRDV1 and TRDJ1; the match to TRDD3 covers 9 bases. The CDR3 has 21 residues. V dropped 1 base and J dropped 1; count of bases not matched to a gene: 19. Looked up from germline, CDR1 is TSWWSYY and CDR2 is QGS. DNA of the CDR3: TGTGCTCTTGGGGAACCGGGCCTTCCTGGGGATACGCGTCGACTCACCGATAAACTCATCTTT. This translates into CALGEPGLPGDTRRLTDKLIF.

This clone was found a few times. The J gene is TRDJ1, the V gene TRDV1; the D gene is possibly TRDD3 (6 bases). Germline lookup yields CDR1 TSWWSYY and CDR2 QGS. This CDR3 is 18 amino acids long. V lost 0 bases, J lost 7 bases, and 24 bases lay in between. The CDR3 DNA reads TGTGCTCTTGGGGAACTAGCCCTGTCTGGGGCCCCGTCCGGTAAACTCATCTTT. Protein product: CALGELALSGAPSGKLIF.

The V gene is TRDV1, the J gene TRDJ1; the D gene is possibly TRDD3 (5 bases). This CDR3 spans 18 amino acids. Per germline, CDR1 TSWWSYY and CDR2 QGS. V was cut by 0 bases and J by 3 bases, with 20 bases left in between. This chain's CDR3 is CALGELGSKGIPPDKLIF. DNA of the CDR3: TGTGCTCTTGGGGAACTGGGGTCTAAAGGGATCCCGCCCGATAAACTCATCTTT.

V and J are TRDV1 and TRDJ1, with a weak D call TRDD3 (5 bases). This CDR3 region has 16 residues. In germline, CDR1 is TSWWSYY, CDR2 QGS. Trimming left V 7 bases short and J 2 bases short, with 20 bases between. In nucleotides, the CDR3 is TGTGCTCTTGTGCCCCTAACAGATACCCGGACCGATAAACTCATCTTT. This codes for CALVPLTDTRTDKLIF.

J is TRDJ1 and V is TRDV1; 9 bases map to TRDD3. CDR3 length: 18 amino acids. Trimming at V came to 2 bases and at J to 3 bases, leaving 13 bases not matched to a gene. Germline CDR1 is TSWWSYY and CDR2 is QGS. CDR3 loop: CALGECTSHGGYSDKLIF. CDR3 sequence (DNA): TGTGCTCTTGGGGAATGCACCTCTCATGGGGGATATTCCGATAAACTCATCTTT.

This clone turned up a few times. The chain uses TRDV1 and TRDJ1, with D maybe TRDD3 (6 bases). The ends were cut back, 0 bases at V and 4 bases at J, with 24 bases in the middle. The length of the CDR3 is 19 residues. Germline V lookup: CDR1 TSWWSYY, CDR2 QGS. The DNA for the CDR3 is TGTGCTCTTGGGGAACTAGGGTCTTCCCCAGTTGGGGGGCACGATAAACTCATCTTT. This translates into CALGELGSSPVGGHDKLIF.

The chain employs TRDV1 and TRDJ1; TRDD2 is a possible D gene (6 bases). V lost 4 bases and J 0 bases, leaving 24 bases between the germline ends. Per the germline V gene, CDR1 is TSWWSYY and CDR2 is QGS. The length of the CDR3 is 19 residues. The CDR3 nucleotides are TGTGCTCTTGGGGGCATTCGTCCTACGCCGGGGGTTTACACCGATAAACTCATCTTT. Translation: CALGGIRPTPGVYTDKLIF.

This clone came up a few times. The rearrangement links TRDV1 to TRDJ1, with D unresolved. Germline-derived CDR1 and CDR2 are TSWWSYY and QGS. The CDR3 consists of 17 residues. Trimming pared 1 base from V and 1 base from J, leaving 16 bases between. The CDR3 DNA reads TGTGCTCTTGGGGAACGTAGACCCCCCCGATGCACCGATAAACTCATCTTT. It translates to CALGERRPPRCTDKLIF.

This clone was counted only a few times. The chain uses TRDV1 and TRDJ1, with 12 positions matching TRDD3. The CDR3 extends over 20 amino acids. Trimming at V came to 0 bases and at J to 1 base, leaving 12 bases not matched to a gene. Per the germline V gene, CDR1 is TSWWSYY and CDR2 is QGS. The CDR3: CALGELSIRTGGYSTDKLIF. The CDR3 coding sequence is TGTGCTCTTGGGGAACTTTCCATCCGAACTGGGGGATACAGCACCGATAAACTCATCTTT.

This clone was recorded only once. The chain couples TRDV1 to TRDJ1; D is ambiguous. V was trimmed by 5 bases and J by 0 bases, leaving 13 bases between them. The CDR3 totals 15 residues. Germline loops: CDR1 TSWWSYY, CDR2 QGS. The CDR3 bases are TGTGCTCTTGGGAATCAAGTTCTCTACACCGATAAACTCATCTTT. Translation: CALGNQVLYTDKLIF.